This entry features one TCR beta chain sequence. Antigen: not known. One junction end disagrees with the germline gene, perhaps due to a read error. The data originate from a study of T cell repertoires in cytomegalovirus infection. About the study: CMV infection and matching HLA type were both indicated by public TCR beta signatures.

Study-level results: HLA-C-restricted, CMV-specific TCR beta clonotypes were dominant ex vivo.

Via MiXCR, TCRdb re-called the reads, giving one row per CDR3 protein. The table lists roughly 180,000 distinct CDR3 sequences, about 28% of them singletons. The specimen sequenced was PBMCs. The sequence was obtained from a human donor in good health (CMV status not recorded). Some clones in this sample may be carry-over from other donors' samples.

Here the CDR3 DNA reads TGTGCCGGCAGCCCAGCTGCGGGCCCAGTCGGTGGGACAGATACGCAGTATTTT. It encodes CAGSPAAGPVGGTDTQYF. The rearrangement joins TRBV7-4 to TRBJ2-3; tentatively, D is TRBD2 (5 bases). The CDR3 is made up of 18 amino acids. Germline loops: CDR1 SGHVT, CDR2 SQSDAQ.